The clone carrying this T cell receptor beta chain showed up just once. Vbeta (60) and Jbeta (13) primers were used in the PCR. The repertoire was sequenced with immunoSEQ multiplex PCR; TCRdb's copy has only in-frame clones and lacks some. The data show approximately 110,000 clones, 55% to 80% seen once. CDR1 is SQVTM and CDR2 is ANQGSEA in the germline V gene. The CDR3 consists of 11 residues. V lost 8 bases and J lost 5, with 11 bases in between. The sample comes from a study of cytomegalovirus exposure and HLA in healthy donors. The rearrangement joins TRBV29-1 to TRBJ2-3; D perhaps matches TRBD1 (5 bases). This sequence was found in a woman aged 25-40 years in good health and CMV-seronegative. Sequenced input: PBMCs. CDR3 in DNA: TGCAGCTCCGGAAGGGGAGATACGCAGTATTTT. It codes for CSSGRGDTQYF.